The 18 T cell receptor beta chains given below trace back to one sample, sequenced in a study of T cells in Graves' hyperthyroidism and ophthalmopathy. From RNA transcripts, TCR beta CDR3 regions were amplified. TCR CDR3 regions were first amplified by RT-PCR with HTBI primers. TCRdb itself ran the multiplex PCR reads through MiXCR, one entry per CDR3 protein. The data hold around 700,000 distinct CDR3 sequences, with 35% observed a single time. Sample: blood. Every receptor here comes from a woman aged 35 to 49 with Graves' hyperthyroidism.

This clonotype was counted at least ten times. For the CDR3, the DNA is TGTGCCACCAGCAGAGTGATTCCCCAGAATGAAAAACTGTTTTTT. This gives the protein CATSRVIPQNEKLFF. The chain is built from TRBV15 and TRBJ1-4; D ambiguous. The CDR3 loop spans 15 amino acids. Trimming left V 1 base short and J 5 bases short, with 11 bases between. The germline CDR1 and CDR2 sequences are LNHNV and YYDKDF (reference sequence).

The V and J genes are TRBV6-6 and TRBJ2-5, with a tentative D call TRBD1 (5 bases). Germline V gene data show CDR1 as MNHNY and CDR2 as SVGAGI (reference sequence). With 2 bases removed from V and 5 bases from J, the gap between germline ends came to 15 bases. The CDR3 loop spans 15 amino acids. For the CDR3, the DNA is TGTGCCAGCAGTTACCAGGGCAACCACTATGAGACCCAGTACTTC. It is translated as CASSYQGNHYETQYF.

This clonotype appeared a few times. The chain employs TRBV7-8 and TRBJ1-6; a weak D match, TRBD1 (5 bases). Per the germline V gene, CDR1 is SGHVS and CDR2 is FQNEAQ. The CDR3 is 15 residues long. Trimming took 8 bases from V and 7 from J, leaving 18 bases between them. CDR3 nucleotides: TGTGCCAGCTCACAGGCCAGGGCTGGAAATTCACCCCTCCACTTT. This translates into CASSQARAGNSPLHF.

The rearrangement uses TRBV20-1 and TRBJ2-5; the D is unclear. There are 13 residues in the CDR3. V was cut by 1 base and J by 9 bases, with 15 bases left in between. Germline CDR1 and CDR2: DFQATT and SNEGSKA (reference sequence). The CDR3 DNA sequence: TGCAGTGCTAGAGCAAGTAGCAATCAGCCCCAGTACTTC. Protein: CSARASSNQPQYF.

Regarding this clonotype: The junction differs from germline at one of its ends, possibly a read error. The chain has TRBV24-1 and TRBJ1-5; 7 bases align to TRBD1. The CDR3 covers 17 residues. CDR1 KGHDR and CDR2 SFDVKD come from the germline V gene. Here the CDR3 reads CASSKTTGSLLGQPQHF. CDR3 coding DNA: TGTGCCAGCAGTAAGACGACAGGGTCCCTTCTGGGTCAGCCCCAGCATTTT.

There are many counts of this clonotype. The junction departs from germline at one end; a sequencing error may be responsible. The V gene is TRBV7-9, the J gene TRBJ2-7, with 7 bases fitting TRBD2. CDR3 length: 14 amino acids. CDR1 is SEHNR, CDR2 FQNEAQ, per germline (reference sequence). CDR3 DNA: TGTGCCAGCAGTTTAGAAGCGGGATCCGACGAGCAGTACTTC. Encoded protein: CASSLEAGSDEQYF.

The rearrangement links TRBV7-9 to TRBJ2-7; possibly TRBD1 or TRBD2 for D (5 bases each). The CDR3 extends over 15 amino acids. Germline loops: CDR1 SEHNR, CDR2 FQNEAQ (reference sequence). V lost 5 bases to trimming and J lost 7 bases, with 21 bases between them. The CDR3 sequence is CASSQVYRGPLEQYF. CDR3 nucleotides: TGTGCCAGCAGCCAAGTCTACCGGGGACCCCTTGAGCAGTACTTC.

The V gene is TRBV5-1, the J gene TRBJ1-1, with 8 positions matching TRBD1. Germline V gene lookup returns CDR1 SGHRS and CDR2 YFSETQ. CDR3 length: 14 residues. Unmatched junction bases numbered 8, after V lost 4 bases and J lost 6 bases. Here the CDR3 DNA reads TGCGCCAGCAGCGTTGGACAGGGTAGTTCTGAAGCTTTCTTT. Protein sequence: CASSVGQGSSEAFF.

This clonotype was observed a few times. The chain couples TRBV19 to TRBJ2-5; D possibly corresponds to TRBD1 (6 bases). The CDR3 has 17 amino acids. Trimming took 5 bases from V and 2 from J, leaving 21 bases between them. Per the germline V gene, CDR1 is LNHDA and CDR2 is SQIVND (reference sequence). This chain's CDR3 is CASSPQGGWGSQETQYF. The CDR3 DNA sequence: TGTGCCAGTAGTCCCCAAGGGGGATGGGGGTCACAAGAGACCCAGTACTTC.

As regards this clonotype: A read error may be the cause here, since a much bigger clone is one base away. CDR3 loop: CASSVSREAGELFF. The CDR3 coding sequence is TGTGCCAGCAGTGTCTCGAGAGAAGCCGGGGAGCTGTTTTTT. The rearrangement joins TRBV6-4 to TRBJ2-2; D is unclear. Germline CDR1 MRHNA, CDR2 SNTAGT. The V end was cut by 4 bases, the J end by 6 bases, with 12 bases between. The CDR3 loop spans 14 amino acids.

The chain combines TRBV20-1 with TRBJ2-7; 15 bases line up with TRBD2. This CDR3 is 17 amino acids long. The V segment lost 6 bases and the J segment 2 bases; nucleotides outside the gene matches: 11. The germline V gene encodes CDR1 DFQATT and CDR2 SNEGSKA (reference sequence). CDR3 in DNA: TGCAGTGCCCGGACTAGCGGGGGGGTAAGGTCTCCCTACGAGCAGTACTTC. It translates to CSARTSGGVRSPYEQYF.

V usage is TRBV15 and J usage is TRBJ1-6, with a weak D call TRBD1 (6 bases). This CDR3 region has 18 residues. V lost 0 bases and J 1 base, leaving 13 bases between the germline ends. Germline CDR1 LNHNV, CDR2 YYDKDF (reference sequence). CDR3 bases: TGTGCCACCAGCAGAGATTTTTTAGGACAGTCCTATAATTCACCCCTCCACTTT. This sequence encodes CATSRDFLGQSYNSPLHF.

This rearrangement joins TRBV7-9 to TRBJ2-5; 9 nucleotides match TRBD2. V trimming: 8 bases; J trimming: 4 bases; junction bases outside the gene matches: 11. Germline CDR1 reads SEHNR; CDR2 reads FQNEAQ (reference sequence). This CDR3 has 15 amino acids. CDR3 sequence (DNA): TGTGCCAGCCAGCATATTAGCGGGAGCTCAGAGACCCAGTACTTC. It encodes CASQHISGSSETQYF.

The chain uses TRBV7-9 and TRBJ2-7; no clear D. The J call may be mistaken, given a closer DNA end match to TRBJ2-1. The CDR3 runs to 11 residues. Germline CDR1 reads SEHNR; CDR2 reads FQNEAQ (reference sequence). CDR3 sequence (DNA): TGTGCCAGCAGCTCCCCGCCAGAGCAGTTCTTC. Translating it yields CASSSPPEQFF.

Turning to this clonotype: A much larger clone differs from this one at a single base, so this may be a read error. The rearrangement links TRBV19 to TRBJ1-6; 7 bases match TRBD1. The CDR3 loop spans 18 amino acids. Germline V CDR1 and CDR2: LNHDA, SQIVND (reference sequence). This chain's CDR3 is CASSTTAGQFTYNSPLRF. The CDR3 DNA reads as TGTGCCAGTAGCACCACCGCGGGACAGTTCACCTATAATTCACCCCTCCGCTTT. The full variable domain, with the rest looked up from reference TRBV19 and TRBJ1-6, is DGGITQSPKYLFRKEGQNVTLSCEQNLNHDAMYWYRQDPGQGLRLIYYSQIVNDFQKGDIAEGYSVSREKKESFPLTVTSAQKNPTAFYLCASSTTAGQFTYNSPLRFGNGTRLTVT.

This clonotype was observed a handful of times. The rearrangement links TRBV20-1 to TRBJ2-7, with D perhaps being TRBD1 or TRBD2 (5 bases each). CDR3 size: 15 residues. With 2 bases removed from V and 3 bases from J, the gap between germline ends came to 17 bases. Germline-derived CDR1 and CDR2 are DFQATT and SNEGSKA (reference sequence). The CDR3 region has the DNA TGCAGTGCTAGAATCACGGGGCAGAGGAGCTACGAGCAGTACTTC. Its protein product is CSARITGQRSYEQYF.

CDR3 sequence reads: CSARDLRVGQSWTGELFF. In DNA, the CDR3 is TGCAGTGCTAGAGATCTGCGGGTAGGACAATCGTGGACCGGGGAGCTGTTTTTT. V gene TRBV20-1 combines with J gene TRBJ2-2; D may be TRBD1 or TRBD2 (5 bases each). The germline V gene has CDR1 DFQATT and CDR2 SNEGSKA (reference sequence). The CDR3 length is 18 residues. Trimming cost V 0 bases and J 5 bases, with 22 bases left between them.

This clonotype was counted between two and nine times. This chain uses TRBV5-1 with TRBJ2-7; 7 positions agree with TRBD1. Germline CDR1 reads SGHRS; CDR2 reads YFSETQ. This CDR3 spans 14 amino acids. After removal of 1 base from V and 3 bases from J, the junction contained 4 bases not matched to a gene. Written as DNA, the CDR3 is TGCGCCAGCAGCTTGCTAGGACAGGACTACGAGCAGTACTTC. Translated, it gives CASSLLGQDYEQYF.